The 5 T cell receptor beta chains listed next were all sequenced from one sample in a study of T cell responses to AZD1222 COVID-19 vaccine. Some clones are missing from TCRdb's copy, which holds only in-frame ones; the method was immunoSEQ multiplex PCR. Altogether about 150,000 clones are present, roughly nine tenths being singletons, with the ten largest covering around 1.4%. Sample: peripheral blood, taken on day 0 of AZD1222 vaccination. All receptors come from an adult in good health.

The CDR3 sequence is CASKGGQTNTGELFF. In nucleotides, the CDR3 is TGTGCCAGTAAGGGCGGACAGACGAACACCGGGGAGCTGTTTTTT. The genes are TRBV19 and TRBJ2-2, with a possible D match to TRBD1 (6 bases). CDR3 length: 15 amino acids. Trimming removed 7 bases from V and 0 bases from J, with 12 bases in between. The germline V gene has CDR1 LNHDA and CDR2 SQIVND (reference sequence).

This chain uses TRBV7-8 with TRBJ2-1, with 9 nucleotides matching TRBD2. V trimming: 1 base; J trimming: 7 bases; junction bases outside the gene matches: 5. The CDR3 sequence is 15 residues long. Germline-derived CDR1 and CDR2 are SGHVS and FQNEAQ. Written as DNA, the CDR3 is TGTGCCAGCAGCTTAGTCGCGGGAGGGTCGAATGAGCAGTTCTTC. Amino acids: CASSLVAGGSNEQFF.

The chain couples TRBV9 to TRBJ1-1; D gene unclear. The V gene's germline CDR1 is SGDLS and CDR2 YYNGEE. This CDR3 comprises 15 residues. V was clipped by 3 bases and J by 0 bases, with 12 bases between them. In nucleotides, the CDR3 is TGTGCCAGCAGCGAGTCGGGTTGGATGAACACTGAAGCTTTCTTT. Its protein product is CASSESGWMNTEAFF. Variable domain in full (rest from reference TRBV9 and TRBJ1-1): DSGVTQTPKHLITATGQRVTLRCSPRSGDLSVYWYQQSLDQGLQFLIQYYNGEERAKGNILERFSAQQFPDLHSELNLSSLELGDSALYFCASSESGWMNTEAFFGQGTRLTVV.

The chain recombines TRBV4-3 with TRBJ2-7; unclear D gene. Between the trimmed V and J ends, which lost 1 base and 2 bases, there was a span of 15 bases. The CDR3 has 16 residues. The germline gives CDR1 LGHNA, CDR2 YSLEER. CDR3 sequence reads: CASSQVISLPPYEQYF. The CDR3 nucleotides are TGCGCCAGCAGCCAAGTAATCAGTCTTCCTCCCTACGAGCAGTACTTC.

The genes are TRBV27 and TRBJ2-7; TRBD1 is a possible D gene (5 bases). Germline V gene data show CDR1 as MNHEY and CDR2 as SMNVEV (reference sequence). V was pared by 5 bases and J by 2 bases, with 19 bases between. The CDR3 sequence is 16 residues long. The CDR3 bases are TGTGCCAGCAGTCCCCCTCTAAGGGGAACACCCTACGAGCAGTACTTC. Encoded protein: CASSPPLRGTPYEQYF.